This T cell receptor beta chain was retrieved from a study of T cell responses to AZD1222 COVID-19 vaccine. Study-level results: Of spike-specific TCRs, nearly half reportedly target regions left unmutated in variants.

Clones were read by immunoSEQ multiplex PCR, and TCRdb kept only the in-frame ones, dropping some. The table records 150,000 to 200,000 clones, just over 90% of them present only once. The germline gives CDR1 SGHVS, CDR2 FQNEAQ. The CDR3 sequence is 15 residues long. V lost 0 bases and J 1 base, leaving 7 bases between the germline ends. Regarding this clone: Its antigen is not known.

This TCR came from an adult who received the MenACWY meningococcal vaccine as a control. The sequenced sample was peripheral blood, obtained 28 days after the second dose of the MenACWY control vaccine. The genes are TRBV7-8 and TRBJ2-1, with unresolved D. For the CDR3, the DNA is TGTGCCAGCAGCTTAGCGGTGGGGTCCTACAATGAGCAGTTCTTC. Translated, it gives CASSLAVGSYNEQFF.